This record covers a single T cell receptor (beta chain). Its cognate antigen is unknown. The data were obtained in a study of cytotoxic CD8 clonotypes in ibrutinib-treated CLL. Study information: Included were 10 to 12 relapsed/refractory and about 14 treatment-naive patients, of whom some 18 were IGHV unmutated.

Findings of the study overall: Sustained-remission and progressing patients had unequal sampling times.

Between the trimmed V and J ends, which lost 6 bases and 2 bases, there was a span of 7 bases. Germline V gives CDR1 MDHEN, CDR2 SYDVKM. The CDR3 is 13 residues long. Data came from immunoSEQ multiplex PCR; TCRdb stores just in-frame clones and leaves some out. The table shows around 14,000 clones, with roughly 76% occurring only once. This receptor was identified in a human donor with chronic lymphocytic leukemia. The sequencing here drew on PBMCs, taken before ibrutinib treatment. The chain has TRBV28 and TRBJ2-2; D not certain. CDR3 protein: CASSPANTGELFF. DNA of the CDR3: TGTGCCAGCAGCCCAGCTAACACCGGGGAGCTGTTTTTT.